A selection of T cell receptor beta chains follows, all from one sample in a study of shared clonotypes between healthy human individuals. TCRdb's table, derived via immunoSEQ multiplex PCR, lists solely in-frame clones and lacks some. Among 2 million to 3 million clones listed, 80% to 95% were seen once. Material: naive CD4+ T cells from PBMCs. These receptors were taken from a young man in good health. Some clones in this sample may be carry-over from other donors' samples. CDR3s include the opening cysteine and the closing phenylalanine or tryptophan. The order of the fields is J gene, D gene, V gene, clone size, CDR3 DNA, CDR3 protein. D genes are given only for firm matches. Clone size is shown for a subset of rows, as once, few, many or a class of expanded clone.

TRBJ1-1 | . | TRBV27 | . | TGTGCCAGCAGTTCCCTAAGTCGAGGCGAAGCTTTCTTT | CASSSLSRGEAFF
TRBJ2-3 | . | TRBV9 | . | TGTGCCAGCAGCGTCAGAGAAGGGCGCACAGATACGCAGTATTTT | CASSVREGRTDTQYF
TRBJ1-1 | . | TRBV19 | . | TGTGCCAGTAGTATAACCTTTATTACTGAAGCTTTCTTT | CASSITFITEAFF
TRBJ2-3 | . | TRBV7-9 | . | TGTGCCAGCAGCCCCGCCGCCACGGATACGCAGTATTTT | CASSPAATDTQYF
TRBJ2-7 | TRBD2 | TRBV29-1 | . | TGCAGCGTTTGGGGGCTAGCGGGAGATTCTTACGAGCAGTACTTC | CSVWGLAGDSYEQYF
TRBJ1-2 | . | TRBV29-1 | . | TGCAGCGTTCCGGGGGTTAACTATGGCTACACCTTC | CSVPGVNYGYTF
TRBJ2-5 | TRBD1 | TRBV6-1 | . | TGTGCCAGCAGTGAAGTTTGGGGACAGGTGGCGGGAGAGACCCAGTACTTC | CASSEVWGQVAGETQYF
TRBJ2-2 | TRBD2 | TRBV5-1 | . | TGCGCCAGCAGCTTGGGACTAGCGGGAAAGGCCGGGGAGCTGTTTTTT | CASSLGLAGKAGELFF
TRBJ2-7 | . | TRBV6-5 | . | TGTGCCAGCAGGGGCCGGGACACATACTACGAGCAGTACTTC | CASRGRDTYYEQYF
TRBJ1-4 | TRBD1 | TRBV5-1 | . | TGCGCCAGCAGCTTGGTGACAGGGGGTGGTGAAAAACTGTTTTTT | CASSLVTGGGEKLFF
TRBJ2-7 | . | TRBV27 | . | TGTGCCAGCAGTTTCACCGTCTCCTACGAGCAGTACTTC | CASSFTVSYEQYF
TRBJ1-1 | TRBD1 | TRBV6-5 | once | TGTGCCAGCAGTCGGCAGGGGGGTGTCACTGAAGCTTTCTTT | CASSRQGGVTEAFF
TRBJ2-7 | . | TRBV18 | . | TGTGCCAGCTCACCCCAGATAGGAATCTCCTACGAGCAGTACTTC | CASSPQIGISYEQYF
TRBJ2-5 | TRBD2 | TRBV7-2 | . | TGTGCCAGCAGCTTAGTGACTAGCGGCGAGACCCAGTACTTC | CASSLVTSGETQYF
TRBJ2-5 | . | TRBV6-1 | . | TGTGCCAGCCTGCCAGGGAGGGAGACCCAGTACTTC | CASLPGRETQYF
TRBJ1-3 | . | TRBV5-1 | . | TGCGCCAGCAGCTTGGATGCAGTATCTGGAAACACCATATATTTT | CASSLDAVSGNTIYF
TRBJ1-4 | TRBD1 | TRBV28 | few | TGTGCCAGCAGTTGGGACAGGGGGCGGGAAAAACTGTTTTTT | CASSWDRGREKLFF
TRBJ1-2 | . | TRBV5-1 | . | TGCGCCAGCAGCTTGTATGCAGAGACTCCTGGCTACACCTTC | CASSLYAETPGYTF
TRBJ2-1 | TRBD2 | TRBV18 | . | TGTGCCAGCTCACCACCGGCACTAGCGGGAGATTGGGAGCAGTTCTTC | CASSPPALAGDWEQFF